Sequencing of this TCR beta chain was carried out in a study of blood T cell repertoires in COVID-19. About the research overall: The United States, Italy and Spain supplied acute and convalescent COVID-19 samples. The cDNA or gDNA used as material had been derived from T cells, B-cell-depleted T cells, or PBMCs.

Authors' analysis steps: Estimates of nucleated cell counts were drawn from the amplification of reference gene primers. Sequencing was performed with immunoSEQ multiplex PCR; in TCRdb, only in-frame clones are kept and a portion is missing. The D gene and trimming were derived from the DNA, and the V and J assignments and clone size from that table. The sample lists 250,000 to 300,000 clones, more than 70% occurring once. This receptor was obtained from a woman aged 25 to 45 who had recovered from COVID-19. The sequencing input was peripheral blood.

The CDR3 nucleotides are TGTGCCAGCAGCTTTTACGGACAGCAGACCGGGGAGCTGTTTTTT. Translating gives CASSFYGQQTGELFF. This chain connects TRBV5-5 to TRBJ2-2; possible D gene TRBD1, 6 bases. Germline V gene sequence: CDR1 SGHKS, CDR2 YYEKEE (reference sequence). Between the trimmed V and J ends, which lost 2 bases and 5 bases, there was a span of 13 bases. This CDR3 is 15 amino acids long.